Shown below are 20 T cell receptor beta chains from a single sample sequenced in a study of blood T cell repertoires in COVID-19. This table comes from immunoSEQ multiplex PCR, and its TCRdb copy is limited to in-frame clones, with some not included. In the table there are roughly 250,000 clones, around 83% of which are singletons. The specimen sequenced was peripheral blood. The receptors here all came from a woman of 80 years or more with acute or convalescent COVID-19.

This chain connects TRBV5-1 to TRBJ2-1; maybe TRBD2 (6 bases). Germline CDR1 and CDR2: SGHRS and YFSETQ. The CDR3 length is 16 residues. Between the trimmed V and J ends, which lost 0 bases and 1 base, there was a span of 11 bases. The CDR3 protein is CASSLDGGMSYNEQFF. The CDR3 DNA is TGCGCCAGCAGCTTGGATGGGGGGATGTCCTACAATGAGCAGTTCTTC.

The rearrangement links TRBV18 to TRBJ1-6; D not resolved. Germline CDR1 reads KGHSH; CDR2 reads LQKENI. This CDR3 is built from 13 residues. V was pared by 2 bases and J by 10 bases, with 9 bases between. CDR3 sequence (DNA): TGTGCCAGCTCACCAATGGGGAGCTCACCCCTCCACTTT. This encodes CASSPMGSSPLHF.

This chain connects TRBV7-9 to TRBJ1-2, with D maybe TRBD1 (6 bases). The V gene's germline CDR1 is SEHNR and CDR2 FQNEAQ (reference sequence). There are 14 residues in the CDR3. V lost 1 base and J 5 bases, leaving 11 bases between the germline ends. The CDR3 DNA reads TGTGCCAGCAGCTTAGATGGGGACACTTATGGCTACACCTTC. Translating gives CASSLDGDTYGYTF.

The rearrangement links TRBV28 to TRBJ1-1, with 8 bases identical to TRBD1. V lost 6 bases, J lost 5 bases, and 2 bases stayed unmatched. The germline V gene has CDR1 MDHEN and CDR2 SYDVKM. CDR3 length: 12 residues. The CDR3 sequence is CASRTGVTEAFF. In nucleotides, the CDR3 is TGTGCCAGCAGGACAGGGGTTACTGAAGCTTTCTTT.

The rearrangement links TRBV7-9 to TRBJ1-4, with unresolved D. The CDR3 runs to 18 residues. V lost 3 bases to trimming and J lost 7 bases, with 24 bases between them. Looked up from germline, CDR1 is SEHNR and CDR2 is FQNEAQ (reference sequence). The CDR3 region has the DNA TGTGCCAGCAGCTTGATGTTTAGCGCGGGGTCCATGGGTGAAAAACTGTTTTTT. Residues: CASSLMFSAGSMGEKLFF. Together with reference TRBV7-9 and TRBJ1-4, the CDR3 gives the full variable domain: DTGVSQNPRHKITKRGQNVTFRCDPISEHNRLYWYRQTLGQGPEFLTYFQNEAQLEKSRLLSDRFSAERPKGSFSTLEIQRTEQGDSAMYLCASSLMFSAGSMGEKLFFGSGTQLSVL.

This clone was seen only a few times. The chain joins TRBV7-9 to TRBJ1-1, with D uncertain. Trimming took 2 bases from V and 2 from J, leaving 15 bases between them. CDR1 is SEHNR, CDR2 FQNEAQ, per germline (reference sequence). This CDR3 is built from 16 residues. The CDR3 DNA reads TGTGCCAGCAGCTTATTTCCAGGCAGTGTCAACACTGAAGCTTTCTTT. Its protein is CASSLFPGSVNTEAFF.

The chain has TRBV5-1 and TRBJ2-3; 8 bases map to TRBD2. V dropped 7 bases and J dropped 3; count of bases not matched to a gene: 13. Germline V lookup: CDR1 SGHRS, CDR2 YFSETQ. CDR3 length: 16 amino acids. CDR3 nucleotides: TGCGCCAGCTCGCCCACCCGGGGGGGTGTAACAGATACGCAGTATTTT. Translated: CASSPTRGGVTDTQYF. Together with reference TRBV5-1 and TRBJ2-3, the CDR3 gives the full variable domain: KAGVTQTPRYLIKTRGQQVTLSCSPISGHRSVSWYQQTPGQGLQFLFEYFSETQRNKGNFPGRFSGRQFSNSRSEMNVSTLELGDSALYLCASSPTRGGVTDTQYFGPGTRLTVL.

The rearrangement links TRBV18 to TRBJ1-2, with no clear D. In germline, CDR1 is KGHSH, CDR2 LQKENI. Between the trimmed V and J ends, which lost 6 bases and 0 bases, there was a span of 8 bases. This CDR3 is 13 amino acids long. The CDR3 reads CASSSGPNYGYTF. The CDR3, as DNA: TGTGCCAGCTCCTCGGGTCCTAACTATGGCTACACCTTC.

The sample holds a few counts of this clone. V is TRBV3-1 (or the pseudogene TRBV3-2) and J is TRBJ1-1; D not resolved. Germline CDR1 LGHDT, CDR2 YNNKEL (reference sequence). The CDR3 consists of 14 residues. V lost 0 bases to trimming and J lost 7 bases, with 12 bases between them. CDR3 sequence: CASSQDAGTGEAFF. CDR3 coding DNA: TGTGCCAGCAGCCAAGATGCGGGAACCGGTGAAGCTTTCTTT.

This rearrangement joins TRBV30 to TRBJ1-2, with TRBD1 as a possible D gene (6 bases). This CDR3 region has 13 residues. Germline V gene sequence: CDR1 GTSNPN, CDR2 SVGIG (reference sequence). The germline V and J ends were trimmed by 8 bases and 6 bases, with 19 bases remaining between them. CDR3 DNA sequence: TGTGCCACCCTTTCAGGGGTTACTAATGGCTACACCTTC. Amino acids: CATLSGVTNGYTF. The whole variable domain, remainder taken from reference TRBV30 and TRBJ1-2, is SQTIHQWPATLVQPVGSPLSLECTVEGTSNPNLYWYRQAAGRGLQLLFYSVGIGQISSEVPQNLSASRPQDRQFILSSKKLLLSDSGFYLCATLSGVTNGYTFGSGTRLTVV.

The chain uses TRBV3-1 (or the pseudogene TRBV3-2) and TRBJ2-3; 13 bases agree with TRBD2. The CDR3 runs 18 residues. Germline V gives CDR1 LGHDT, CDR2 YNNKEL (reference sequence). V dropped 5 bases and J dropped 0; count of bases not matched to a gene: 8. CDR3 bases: TGTGCCAGCAGCACAAGACTAGCGGGGGGCGTAAGCACAGATACGCAGTATTTT. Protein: CASSTRLAGGVSTDTQYF.

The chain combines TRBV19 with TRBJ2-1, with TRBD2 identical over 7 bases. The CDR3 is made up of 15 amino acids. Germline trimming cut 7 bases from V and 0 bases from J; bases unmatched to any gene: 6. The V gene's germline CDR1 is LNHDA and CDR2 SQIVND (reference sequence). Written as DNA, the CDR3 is TGTGCCAGTATCCCTAGCGGAAGCTCCTACAATGAGCAGTTCTTC. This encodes CASIPSGSSYNEQFF.

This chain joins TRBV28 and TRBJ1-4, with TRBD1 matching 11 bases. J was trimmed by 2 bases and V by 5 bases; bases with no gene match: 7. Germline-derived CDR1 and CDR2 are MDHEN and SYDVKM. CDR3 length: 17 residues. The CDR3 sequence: CASSKGQGGPTNEKLFF. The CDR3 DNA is TGTGCCAGCAGTAAGGGACAGGGGGGTCCGACTAATGAAAAACTGTTTTTT.

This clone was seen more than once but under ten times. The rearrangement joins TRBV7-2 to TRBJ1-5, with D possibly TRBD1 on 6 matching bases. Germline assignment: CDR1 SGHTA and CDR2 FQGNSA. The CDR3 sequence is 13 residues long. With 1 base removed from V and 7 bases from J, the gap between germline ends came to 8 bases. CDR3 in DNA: TGTGCCAGCAGCTTAGAGAGGGGGCAGCCCCAGCATTTT. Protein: CASSLERGQPQHF. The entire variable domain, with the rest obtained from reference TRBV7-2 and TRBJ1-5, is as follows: GAGVSQSPSNKVTEKGKDVELRCDPISGHTALYWYRQSLGQGLEFLIYFQGNSAPDKSGLPSDRFSAERTGGSVSTLTIQRTQQEDSAVYLCASSLERGQPQHFGDGTRLSIL.

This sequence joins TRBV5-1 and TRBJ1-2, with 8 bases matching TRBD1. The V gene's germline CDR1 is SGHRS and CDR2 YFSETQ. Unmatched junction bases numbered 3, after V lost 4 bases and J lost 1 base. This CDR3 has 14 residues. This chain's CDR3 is CASSSTGGNYGYTF. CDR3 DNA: TGCGCCAGCAGCAGTACAGGGGGTAACTATGGCTACACCTTC.

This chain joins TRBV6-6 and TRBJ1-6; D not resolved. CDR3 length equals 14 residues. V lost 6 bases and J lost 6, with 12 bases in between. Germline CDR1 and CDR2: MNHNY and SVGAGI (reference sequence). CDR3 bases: TGTGCCAGCAGCGCGGGAAGGATTAATTCACCCCTCCACTTT. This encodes CASSAGRINSPLHF.

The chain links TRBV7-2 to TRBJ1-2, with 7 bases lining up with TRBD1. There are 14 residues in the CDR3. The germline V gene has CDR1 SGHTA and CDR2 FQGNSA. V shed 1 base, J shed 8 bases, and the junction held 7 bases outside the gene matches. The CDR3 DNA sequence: TGTGCCAGCAGCTTAGATAGGACAGGCAGCGGCTACACCTTC. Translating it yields CASSLDRTGSGYTF.

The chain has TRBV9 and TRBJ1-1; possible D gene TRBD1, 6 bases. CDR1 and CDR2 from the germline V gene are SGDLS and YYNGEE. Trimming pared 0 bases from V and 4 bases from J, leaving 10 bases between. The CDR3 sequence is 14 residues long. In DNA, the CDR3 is TGTGCCAGCAGCGTAGAACAGGGTCGCACTGAAGCTTTCTTT. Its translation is CASSVEQGRTEAFF.

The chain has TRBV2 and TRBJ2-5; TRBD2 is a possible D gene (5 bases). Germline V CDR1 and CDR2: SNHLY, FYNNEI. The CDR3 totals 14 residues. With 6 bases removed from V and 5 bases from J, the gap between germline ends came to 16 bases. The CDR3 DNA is TGTGCCAGCAGGGGGAGCGGTGAGCAGGAGACCCAGTACTTC. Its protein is CASRGSGEQETQYF.

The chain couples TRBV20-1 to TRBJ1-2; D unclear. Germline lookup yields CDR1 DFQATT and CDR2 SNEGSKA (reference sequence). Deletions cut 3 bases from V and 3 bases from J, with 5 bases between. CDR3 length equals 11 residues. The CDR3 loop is CSASQDYGYTF. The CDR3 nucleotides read TGCAGTGCTAGTCAGGACTATGGCTACACCTTC.